The 22 T cell receptor beta chains presented below share a single source sample, sequenced in a study of early T cells in non-severe SARS-CoV-2 infection. TCRdb redid the calling of the 5' RACE reads with MiXCR, one entry per CDR3 protein. The table has about 89,000 distinct CDR3 sequences, roughly 15% seen once; the top ten hold less than 0.6%. The sequenced sample consisted of whole blood. These receptors were taken from an adult who was a healthcare worker with PCR-confirmed SARS-CoV-2 infection or an uninfected control (not recorded which).

The V call is TRBV11-2, the J call TRBJ2-3, with TRBD1 matching over 8 bases. From germline, CDR1 is SGHAT and CDR2 FQNNGV. CDR3 length: 16 residues. V lost 5 bases, J lost 0 bases, and 7 bases stayed unmatched. In DNA form, the CDR3 reads TGTGCCAGCAGCCAGACAGGGGCAGCTAGCACAGATACGCAGTATTTT. Amino acid sequence: CASSQTGAASTDTQYF.

This clonotype has a handful of counts. V usage is TRBV2 and J usage is TRBJ2-3; no firm D call. The CDR3 has 13 residues. The V end was cut by 8 bases, the J end by 6 bases, with 15 bases between. The V gene's germline CDR1 is SNHLY and CDR2 FYNNEI. The CDR3 loop reads CASRGEYADTQYF. In nucleotides, the CDR3 is TGTGCCAGCCGCGGCGAATACGCGGATACGCAGTATTTT.

The chain has TRBV4-1 and TRBJ2-3; tentatively, D is TRBD1 or TRBD2 (5 bases each). The CDR3 is 15 amino acids. Between the trimmed V and J ends, which lost 4 bases and 0 bases, there was a span of 11 bases. Germline V gives CDR1 MGHRA, CDR2 YSYEKL. For the CDR3, the DNA is TGCGCCAGCAGCCTGGACGGGGCTAGCACAGATACGCAGTATTTT. It is translated as CASSLDGASTDTQYF.

This clonotype was found many times. The chain couples TRBV4-1 to TRBJ2-7; 9 bases line up with TRBD2. CDR1 is MGHRA, CDR2 YSYEKL, per germline. J gave up 3 bases and V 0 bases, and 6 bases lay outside the gene matches. The CDR3 consists of 16 residues. As DNA, the CDR3 is TGCGCCAGCAGCCAAGAGGGCGCGGGGGGGATCTACGAGCAGTACGTC. Translating gives CASSQEGAGGIYEQYV.

This clonotype was detected a few times. V is TRBV27 and J is TRBJ1-2; D perhaps matches TRBD1 (5 bases). From germline, CDR1 is MNHEY and CDR2 SMNVEV (reference sequence). Trimming took 8 bases from V and 7 from J, leaving 23 bases between them. The CDR3 is made up of 15 amino acids. The chain's CDR3 is CASRLGPGSPSGYTF. The CDR3 nucleotides are TGTGCCAGCCGGTTGGGCCCAGGGAGTCCTAGTGGCTACACCTTC.

V gene TRBV9 combines with J gene TRBJ2-3, with D uncertain. The CDR3 contains 15 residues. With 4 bases removed from V and 6 bases from J, the gap between germline ends came to 18 bases. Germline assignment: CDR1 SGDLS and CDR2 YYNGEE. The CDR3 bases are TGTGCCAGCAGCCCCGGACGGCTGAGGTGGGATACGCAGTATTTT. It encodes CASSPGRLRWDTQYF. Using reference TRBV9 and TRBJ2-3 for the parts outside the CDR3, the full variable domain is DSGVTQTPKHLITATGQRVTLRCSPRSGDLSVYWYQQSLDQGLQFLIQYYNGEERAKGNILERFSAQQFPDLHSELNLSSLELGDSALYFCASSPGRLRWDTQYFGPGTRLTVL.

The table lists this clonotype with a few counts. This chain links TRBV5-8 with TRBJ1-1; TRBD1 aligns across 9 bases. Losses at the gene ends were 5 bases for V and 4 bases for J; bases not matched to a gene: 12. This CDR3 is built from 16 residues. Germline V gene data show CDR1 as SGHTS and CDR2 as YDEGEE. CDR3 sequence reads: CASSRRQGVLGTEAFF. The CDR3 DNA follows: TGTGCCAGCAGTCGCAGACAGGGGGTTTTGGGCACTGAAGCTTTCTTT. The whole variable domain, filled in from reference TRBV5-8 and TRBJ1-1, reads EAGVTQSPTHLIKTRGQQATLRCSPISGHTSVYWYQQALGLGLQFLLWYDEGEERNRGNFPPRFSGRQFPNYSSELNVNALELEDSALYLCASSRRQGVLGTEAFFGQGTRLTVV.

This clonotype occurred a few times. The rearrangement uses TRBV12-3 or TRBV12-4 and TRBJ2-2; D unclear. The CDR3 runs to 16 residues. V was shortened by 4 bases and J by 4 bases, with 16 bases between the two germline ends. The CDR3 loop reads CASSSPTRLITGELFF. The CDR3 DNA reads TGTGCCAGCAGTTCTCCAACAAGACTTATCACCGGGGAGCTGTTTTTT.

This clonotype showed up just a few times. The chain combines TRBV5-1 with TRBJ2-5; D gene unclear. CDR1 is SGHRS, CDR2 YFSETQ, per germline. V was shortened by 0 bases and J by 7 bases, with 10 bases between the two germline ends. The CDR3 contains 13 residues. The CDR3 sequence is CASSLEWRATQYF. CDR3 coding DNA: TGCGCCAGCAGCTTGGAGTGGCGCGCGACCCAGTACTTC.

This clonotype was counted many times. The chain has TRBV5-1 and TRBJ2-3; unclear D gene. CDR1 and CDR2 (germline): SGHRS, YFSETQ. This CDR3 is built from 14 residues. Between the trimmed V and J ends, which lost 3 bases and 3 bases, there was a span of 11 bases. CDR3 sequence (DNA): TGCGCCAGCAGCTACCGTACGGGTACAGATACGCAGTATTTT. It yields the protein CASSYRTGTDTQYF.

This clonotype occurred many times. This chain connects TRBV7-9 to TRBJ2-3; a possible D gene is TRBD2 (6 bases). The germline V gene encodes CDR1 SEHNR and CDR2 FQNEAQ (reference sequence). The CDR3 consists of 11 residues. Trimming took off 11 bases at V and 1 base at J, with 7 bases between the two ends. The DNA for the CDR3 is TGTGCCTCGGGGGGCACAGATACGCAGTATTTT. Protein sequence: CASGGTDTQYF.

This clonotype has only a few counts. The chain combines TRBV7-2 with TRBJ2-5, with 8 bases lining up with TRBD2. In germline, CDR1 is SGHTA, CDR2 FQGNSA. The V and J ends lost 5 bases and 5 bases, in that order; junction bases with no gene match: 7. The CDR3 is made up of 14 amino acids. CDR3 in amino acids: CASSKSGGQETQYF. CDR3 DNA: TGTGCCAGCAGCAAGTCGGGGGGGCAGGAGACCCAGTACTTC. Based on the CDR3 plus reference TRBV7-2 and TRBJ2-5, the full variable domain is GAGVSQSPSNKVTEKGKDVELRCDPISGHTALYWYRQSLGQGLEFLIYFQGNSAPDKSGLPSDRFSAERTGGSVSTLTIQRTQQEDSAVYLCASSKSGGQETQYFGPGTRLLVL.

This clonotype turned up a few times. The gene calls are TRBV7-6 and TRBJ2-2; 7 bases align to TRBD1. Trimming at V came to 2 bases and at J to 3 bases, leaving 9 bases not matched to a gene. The CDR3 loop spans 17 amino acids. CDR1 and CDR2 from the germline V gene are SGHVS and FNYEAQ. CDR3 bases: TGTGCCAGCAGCTTAAATTTAGGACAGGCGGACACCGGGGAGCTGTTTTTT. It is translated as CASSLNLGQADTGELFF.

The chain has TRBV6-6 and TRBJ1-4, with D unresolved. Per the germline V gene, CDR1 is MNHNY and CDR2 is SVGAGI (reference sequence). The CDR3 totals 15 residues. V lost 5 bases, J lost 8 bases, and 18 bases lay in between. CDR3: CASSPPRGAWEKLFF. The CDR3 DNA reads TGTGCCAGCAGTCCCCCACGCGGAGCATGGGAAAAACTGTTTTTT.

This clonotype was picked up a small number of times. The CDR3 protein is CASSYTVMLDEAFF. DNA of the CDR3: TGTGCCAGCAGTTACACGGTAATGTTGGATGAAGCTTTCTTT. The chain combines TRBV6-6 with TRBJ1-1, with no clear D. CDR1 MNHNY and CDR2 SVGAGI come from the germline V gene (reference sequence). The CDR3 covers 14 residues. Trimming stripped 2 bases from V and 7 bases from J, with 14 bases between.

The V gene is TRBV6-1, the J gene TRBJ2-1; D possibly corresponds to TRBD2 (6 bases). Trimming removed 2 bases from V and 9 bases from J, with 11 bases in between. The CDR3 has 13 amino acids. In germline, CDR1 is MNHNS, CDR2 SASEGT. CDR3 in DNA: TGTGCCAGCAGTGAATTGCGGGGCAGTGAGCAGTTCTTC. Translated, it gives CASSELRGSEQFF.

There are many counts of this clonotype. J is TRBJ1-6 and V is TRBV11-3; 8 bases are a match to TRBD1. The CDR3 sequence is 16 residues long. Germline CDR1 reads SGHNT; CDR2 reads YENEEA. The trim removed 5 bases at V and 3 bases at J, leaving 6 bases unmatched. CDR3 DNA: TGTGCCAGCAGCCCCCGGACAGGGAACTATAATTCACCCCTCCACTTT. This translates into CASSPRTGNYNSPLHF.

Many counts were recorded for this clonotype. The chain has TRBV10-2 and TRBJ1-6; D is unclear. The V gene lost 2 bases and the J gene lost 8 bases, with 4 bases spanning the gap. The CDR3 consists of 12 residues. Germline V gives CDR1 WSHSY, CDR2 SAAADI. The CDR3 sequence: CASSEADSPLHF. The DNA of the CDR3 is TGCGCCAGCAGTGAGGCCGATTCACCCCTCCACTTT.

V and J are TRBV19 and TRBJ1-5; TRBD1 might be the D (6 bases). This CDR3 comprises 14 residues. Germline V gene lookup returns CDR1 LNHDA and CDR2 SQIVND (reference sequence). The V end was cut by 6 bases, the J end by 10 bases, with 19 bases between. CDR3 sequence (DNA): TGTGCCAGTAGGAGGAGGGGGGCGGATTACCCCCAGCATTTT. This sequence encodes CASRRRGADYPQHF. Drawing the rest from reference TRBV19 and TRBJ1-5, the complete variable domain is DGGITQSPKYLFRKEGQNVTLSCEQNLNHDAMYWYRQDPGQGLRLIYYSQIVNDFQKGDIAEGYSVSREKKESFPLTVTSAQKNPTAFYLCASRRRGADYPQHFGDGTRLSIL.

V and J are TRBV12-5 and TRBJ2-1; D might be TRBD1 (6 bases). The CDR3 extends over 14 amino acids. Germline CDR1 and CDR2: LGHNT and FRNRAP. V dropped 2 bases and J dropped 7 bases, with 12 bases sitting between them. This CDR3 is CASGLSQGHNEQFF. DNA for the CDR3: TGTGCTAGTGGTTTGTCCCAGGGGCATAATGAGCAGTTCTTC.

CDR3 nucleotide sequence: TGCAGCGTTGTAAGGGGAGAGACCCAGTACTTC. Translating gives CSVVRGETQYF. This sequence joins TRBV29-1 and TRBJ2-5; D might be TRBD1 (5 bases). Trimming took 4 bases from V and 4 from J, leaving 7 bases between them. Germline CDR1 SQVTM, CDR2 ANQGSEA. CDR3 size: 11 residues.

The V call is TRBV29-1, the J call TRBJ1-2, with D unclear. V lost 5 bases to trimming and J lost 4 bases, with 8 bases between them. Germline V gene data show CDR1 as SQVTM and CDR2 as ANQGSEA. The CDR3 consists of 11 residues. CDR3 residues: CSVYGTYGYTF. Written as DNA, the CDR3 is TGCAGCGTTTACGGAACCTATGGCTACACCTTC. Combining the CDR3 with reference TRBV29-1 and TRBJ1-2 gives the whole variable domain SAVISQKPSRDICQRGTSLTIQCQVDSQVTMMFWYRQQPGQSLTLIATANQGSEATYESGFVIDKFPISRPNLTFSTLTVSNMSPEDSSIYLCSVYGTYGYTFGSGTRLTVV.